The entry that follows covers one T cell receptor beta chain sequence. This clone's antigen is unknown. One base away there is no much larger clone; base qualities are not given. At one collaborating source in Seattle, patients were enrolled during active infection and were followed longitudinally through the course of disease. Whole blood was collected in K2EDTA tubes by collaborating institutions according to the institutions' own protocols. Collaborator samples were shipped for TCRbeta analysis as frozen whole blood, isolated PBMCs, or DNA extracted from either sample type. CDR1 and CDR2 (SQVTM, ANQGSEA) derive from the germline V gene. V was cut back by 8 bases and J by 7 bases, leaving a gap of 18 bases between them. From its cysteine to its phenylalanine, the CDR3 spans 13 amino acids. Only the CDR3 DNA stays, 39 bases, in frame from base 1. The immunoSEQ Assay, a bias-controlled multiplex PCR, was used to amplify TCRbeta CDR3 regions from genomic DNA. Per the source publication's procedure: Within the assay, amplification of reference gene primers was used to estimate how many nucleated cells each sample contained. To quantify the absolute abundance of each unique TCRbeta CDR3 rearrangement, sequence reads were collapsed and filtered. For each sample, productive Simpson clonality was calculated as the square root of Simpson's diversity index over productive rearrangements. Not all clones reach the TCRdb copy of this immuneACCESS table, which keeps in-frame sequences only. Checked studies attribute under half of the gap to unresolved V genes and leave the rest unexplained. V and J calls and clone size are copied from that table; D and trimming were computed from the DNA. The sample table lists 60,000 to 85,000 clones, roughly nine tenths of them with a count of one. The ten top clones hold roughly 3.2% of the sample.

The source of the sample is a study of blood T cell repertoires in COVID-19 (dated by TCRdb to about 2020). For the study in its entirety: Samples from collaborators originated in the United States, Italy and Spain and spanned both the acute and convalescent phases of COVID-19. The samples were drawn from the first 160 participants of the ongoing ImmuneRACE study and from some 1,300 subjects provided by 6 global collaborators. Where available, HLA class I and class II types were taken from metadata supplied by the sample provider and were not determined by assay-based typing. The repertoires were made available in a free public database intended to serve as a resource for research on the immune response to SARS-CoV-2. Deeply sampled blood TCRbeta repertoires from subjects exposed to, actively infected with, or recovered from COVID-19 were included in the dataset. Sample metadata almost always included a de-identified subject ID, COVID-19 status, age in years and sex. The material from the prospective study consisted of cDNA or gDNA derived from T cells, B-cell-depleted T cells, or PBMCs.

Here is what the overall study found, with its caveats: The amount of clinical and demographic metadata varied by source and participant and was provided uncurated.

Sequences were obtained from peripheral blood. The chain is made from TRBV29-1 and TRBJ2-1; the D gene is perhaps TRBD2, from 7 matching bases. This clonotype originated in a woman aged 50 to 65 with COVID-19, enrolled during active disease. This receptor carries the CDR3 CSIKGGGWNEQFF. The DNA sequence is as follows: TGCAGCATTAAAGGGGGGGGCTGGAATGAGCAGTTCTTC.